Listed below are T cell receptor beta chains from one sample, sequenced in a study of OX40 agonist ivuxolimab in advanced cancers. The protocol was immunoSEQ multiplex PCR, while the TCRdb copy is restricted to in-frame clones and leaves out a portion. The sample holds roughly 70,000 clones; around 86% are singletons and the top ten take approximately 0.4%. The source material was CD4+ or CD8+ T cells sorted from blood, sampled in a trial of the OX40 agonist ivuxolimab. The source of these receptors is an adult with an advanced solid tumor such as melanoma, head and neck, liver or kidney cancer. Each CDR3 is given with its conserved first and last residue. D genes are given only for firm matches.

j_call,v_call,d_call,cdr3_aa,cdr3_nt
TRBJ1-3,TRBV7-2,.,CASSTDTGNTIYF,TGTGCCAGCAGCACCGACACCGGAAACACCATATATTTT
TRBJ2-2,TRBV15,TRBD1,CATSRVQGANTGELFF,TGTGCCACCAGCAGAGTACAGGGGGCGAACACCGGGGAGCTGTTTTTT
TRBJ2-3,TRBV6-4,TRBD2,CASSDSPGGTDTQYF,TGTGCCAGCAGTGACTCCCCGGGGGGGACAGATACGCAGTATTTT
TRBJ2-2,TRBV18,TRBD1,CASSQFGPGGTGKNTGELFF,TGTGCCAGCTCCCAGTTCGGTCCGGGCGGGACAGGAAAGAACACCGGGGAGCTGTTTTTT
TRBJ1-5,TRBV30,TRBD1,CAWSKDRGPNQPQHF,TGTGCCTGGAGTAAAGACAGGGGCCCAAATCAGCCCCAGCATTTT
TRBJ1-1,TRBV19,.,CASSIDQGGLEAFF,TGTGCCAGTAGTATAGATCAAGGAGGGCTTGAAGCTTTCTTT
TRBJ2-2,TRBV11-1,.,CASSLVPSNTGELFF,TGTGCCAGCAGCTTAGTCCCTAGTAACACCGGGGAGCTGTTTTTT
TRBJ1-1,TRBV2,.,CASVTEVTEAFF,TGTGCCAGCGTTACTGAGGTCACTGAAGCTTTCTTT
TRBJ1-2,TRBV5-1,.,CASSSQGRWYGYTF,TGCGCCAGCAGCTCCCAGGGGAGGTGGTATGGCTACACCTTC
TRBJ2-3,TRBV2,.,CASSEGGGHTDTQYF,TGTGCCAGCAGTGAAGGGGGGGGGCACACAGATACGCAGTATTTT
TRBJ2-3,TRBV18,.,CASSPLRSNRGTDTQYF,TGTGCCAGCTCACCCCTACGCTCCAACAGGGGCACAGATACGCAGTATTTT
TRBJ1-4,TRBV28,TRBD1,CASLTTGAEKLFF,TGTGCCAGCCTTACCACAGGGGCCGAAAAACTGTTTTTT
TRBJ2-5,TRBV28,.,CASTYGGTAQETQYF,TGTGCCAGCACCTACGGGGGGACAGCCCAAGAGACCCAGTACTTC